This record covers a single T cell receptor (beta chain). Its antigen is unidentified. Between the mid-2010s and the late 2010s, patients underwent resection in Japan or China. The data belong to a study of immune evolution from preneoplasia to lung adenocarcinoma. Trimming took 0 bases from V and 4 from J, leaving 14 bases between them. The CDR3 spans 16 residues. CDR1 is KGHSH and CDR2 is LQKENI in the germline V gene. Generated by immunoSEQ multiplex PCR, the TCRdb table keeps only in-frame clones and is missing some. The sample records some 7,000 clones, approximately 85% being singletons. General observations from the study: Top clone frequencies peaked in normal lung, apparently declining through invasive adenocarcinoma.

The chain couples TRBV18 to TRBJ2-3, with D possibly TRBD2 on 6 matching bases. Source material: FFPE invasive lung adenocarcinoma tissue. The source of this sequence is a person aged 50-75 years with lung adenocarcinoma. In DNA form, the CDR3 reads TGTGCCAGCTCACCACCGGCAGGGAGGATTGCAGATACGCAGTATTTT. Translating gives CASSPPAGRIADTQYF.